Presented here are 25 T cell receptor beta chains from one specimen sequenced in a study of blood T cell repertoires in COVID-19. Profiled with immunoSEQ multiplex PCR; TCRdb holds only in-frame clones, not every one. The data show some 70,000 clones, with 88% seen just once and approximately 2.5% held by the top ten. Sequencing was done on a sample of peripheral blood. All receptors come from a human donor in a cohort sampled during active COVID-19.

This clone has more than one count but fewer than ten. This rearrangement joins TRBV6-5 to TRBJ2-2, with D possibly being TRBD1 (6 bases). Germline CDR1 and CDR2: MNHEY and SVGAGI. Trimming left V 7 bases short and J 5 bases short, with 17 bases between. The CDR3 is made up of 15 amino acids. The CDR3 DNA is TGTGCCAGCACCAAAAACAGGGCAAGAACCGGGGAGCTGTTTTTT. It codes for CASTKNRARTGELFF.

J is TRBJ2-1 and V is TRBV7-2, with 8 bases aligning to TRBD2. J gave up 8 bases and V 5 bases, and 11 bases lay outside the gene matches. CDR1 and CDR2 from the germline V gene are SGHTA and FQGNSA. The CDR3 consists of 15 residues. The CDR3 here is CASSPALTGGHEQFF. CDR3 sequence (DNA): TGTGCCAGCAGCCCAGCGTTGACGGGGGGGCATGAGCAGTTCTTC.

This rearrangement joins TRBV28 to TRBJ1-1; tentatively, D is TRBD1 (6 bases). CDR3 length equals 15 residues. Germline loops: CDR1 MDHEN, CDR2 SYDVKM. V dropped 3 bases and J dropped 1 base, with 12 bases sitting between them. CDR3 in amino acids: CASSFRRTANTEAFF. The CDR3, as DNA: TGTGCCAGCAGTTTTCGCAGGACAGCGAACACTGAAGCTTTCTTT.

The chain has TRBV11-2 and TRBJ1-2, with no clear D. Germline V gives CDR1 SGHAT, CDR2 FQNNGV. The CDR3 has 13 residues. Trimming cost V 0 bases and J 8 bases, with 10 bases left between them. The CDR3 nucleotides are TGTGCCAGCAGCTTAGATCTGAGACAAGGCTACACCTTC. Its translation is CASSLDLRQGYTF.

The chain is built from TRBV28 and TRBJ1-2; 10 nucleotides agree with TRBD1. Germline V gives CDR1 MDHEN, CDR2 SYDVKM. V trimming: 6 bases; J trimming: 5 bases; junction bases outside the gene matches: 12. The CDR3 loop spans 16 amino acids. The CDR3: CASSRHPGTGAYGYTF. CDR3 coding DNA: TGTGCCAGCAGCCGTCACCCCGGGACAGGGGCTTATGGCTACACCTTC.

The V gene is TRBV21-1, the J gene TRBJ2-7; the table gives TRBD2 as D, unverified against the DNA. TRBV21-1 is a known pseudogene. The CDR3 contains 15 residues. The DNA of the CDR3 is TGTGCCAGCAGCAAAGAAGGCGGGGGGCCCGACGAGCAGTACTTC. It codes for CASSKEGGGPDEQYF.

The V and J genes are TRBV10-3 and TRBJ2-1, with 8 bases identical to TRBD1. The V gene end was trimmed by 11 bases and the J gene end by 6 bases; junction bases not matched to a gene: 3. CDR1 and CDR2 from the germline V gene are ENHRY and SYGVKD. The CDR3 is 11 residues long. The DNA for the CDR3 is TGTGCCCCCGGACAGGGCAATGAGCAGTTCTTC. This sequence encodes CAPGQGNEQFF.

This clone was recorded once. The chain is built from TRBV5-1 and TRBJ2-7; TRBD1 might be the D (5 bases). Germline CDR1 reads SGHRS; CDR2 reads YFSETQ. Trimming cost V 4 bases and J 9 bases, with 14 bases left between them. CDR3 length: 12 residues. CDR3 protein: CASSQDTLRQYF. The CDR3 DNA reads as TGCGCCAGCAGCCAGGACACCCTGCGGCAGTACTTC.

The CDR3 nucleotides read TGCAGTGCTAGTAGGCCAAGACAGGGGAGTGGCGAGCAGTACTTC. This sequence encodes CSASRPRQGSGEQYF. V gene TRBV20-1 combines with J gene TRBJ2-7, with TRBD1 identical over 8 bases. Germline V gene data show CDR1 as DFQATT and CDR2 as SNEGSKA (reference sequence). This CDR3 is 15 amino acids long. The V gene end was trimmed by 3 bases and the J gene end by 6 bases; junction bases not matched to a gene: 13.

This CDR3 reads CASSFTRDTNQPQHF. CDR3 coding DNA: TGTGCCAGCAGTTTTACCCGGGACACCAATCAGCCCCAGCATTTT. The J gene is TRBJ1-5, the V gene TRBV28, with D possibly matching TRBD1 (6 bases). CDR1 is MDHEN and CDR2 is SYDVKM in the germline V gene. V was clipped by 3 bases and J by 3 bases, with 12 bases between them. This CDR3 contains 15 residues.

The CDR3 region has the DNA TGTGCCAGTAGACTCCGGGACAGCTTTAATGAAAAACTGTTTTTT. The encoded protein is CASRLRDSFNEKLFF. This chain uses TRBV19 with TRBJ1-4, with 7 bases that match TRBD1. V lost 6 bases and J lost 4; bases outside the gene matches: 8. The length of the CDR3 is 15 residues. Per the germline V gene, CDR1 is LNHDA and CDR2 is SQIVND (reference sequence).

The V call is TRBV28, the J call TRBJ2-7; perhaps TRBD1 as D (6 bases). V lost 4 bases and J lost 3, with 22 bases in between. The length of the CDR3 is 17 residues. Germline assignment: CDR1 MDHEN and CDR2 SYDVKM. The CDR3 DNA reads TGTGCCAGCAGTTCTAACATGGACAGTTACATAGACTACGAGCAGTACTTC. Protein sequence: CASSSNMDSYIDYEQYF.

V gene TRBV28 combines with J gene TRBJ1-1, with D possibly TRBD1 on 6 matching bases. CDR1 is MDHEN, CDR2 SYDVKM, per germline. This CDR3 comprises 11 residues. V lost 3 bases and J 8 bases, leaving 7 bases between the germline ends. DNA of the CDR3: TGTGCCAGCAGTTTCCAGGGGGAAGCTTTCTTT. Its translation is CASSFQGEAFF.

The chain employs TRBV10-2 and TRBJ1-1; no clear D. The CDR3 consists of 15 residues. The germline CDR1 and CDR2 sequences are WSHSY and SAAADI. The ends were cut back, 7 bases at V and 1 base at J, with 16 bases in the middle. This chain's CDR3 is CASTMGSEGNTEAFF. DNA of the CDR3: TGCGCCAGCACAATGGGGTCCGAGGGGAACACTGAAGCTTTCTTT.

The chain is built from TRBV25-1 and TRBJ1-6; D uncertain. V lost 5 bases to trimming and J lost 10 bases, with 18 bases between them. The germline V gene encodes CDR1 MGHDK and CDR2 SYGVNS. The CDR3 runs 15 residues. The CDR3 nucleotides are TGTGCCAGCAGTTTCGCGGGCCCATTAAGCTCACCCCTCCACTTT. Translation gives CASSFAGPLSSPLHF.

In its sample, this clone was seen once. The J gene is TRBJ1-2, the V gene TRBV2; D not resolved. V was trimmed by 5 bases and J by 4 bases, leaving 11 bases between them. CDR3 length: 13 residues. Germline values: CDR1 SNHLY, CDR2 FYNNEI. The CDR3 here is CASSTTPPYGYTF. DNA of the CDR3: TGTGCCAGCAGTACGACACCACCCTATGGCTACACCTTC.

The rearrangement links TRBV7-2 to TRBJ2-3, with D perhaps TRBD1 (5 bases). Germline-derived CDR1 and CDR2 are SGHTA and FQGNSA. CDR3 length: 13 residues. V was trimmed by 8 bases and J by 0 bases, leaving 9 bases between them. The CDR3 loop reads CASLGPSTDTQYF. The DNA of the CDR3 is TGTGCCAGCCTGGGGCCTAGCACAGATACGCAGTATTTT.

The rearrangement uses TRBV5-8 and TRBJ2-7; 10 positions match TRBD1. This CDR3 has 15 amino acids. V lost 3 bases and J lost 2; bases outside the gene matches: 5. The germline CDR1 and CDR2 sequences are SGHTS and YDEGEE. CDR3 nucleotides: TGTGCCAGCAGCTCATTCGGGACAGGGGCCTACGAGCAGTACTTC. As protein: CASSSFGTGAYEQYF.

The chain carries TRBV4-3 and TRBJ2-7, with 10 bases aligning to TRBD1. V lost 0 bases, J lost 4 bases, and 3 bases stayed unmatched. CDR1 is LGHNA and CDR2 is YSLEER in the germline V gene. There are 15 residues in the CDR3. The CDR3: CASSQDQDRGYEQYF. For the CDR3, the DNA is TGCGCCAGCAGCCAAGATCAGGACAGGGGGTACGAGCAGTACTTC.

V and J are TRBV5-4 and TRBJ2-7; D might be TRBD1 (5 bases). This CDR3 has 14 amino acids. In germline, CDR1 is SGHNT, CDR2 YYREEE (reference sequence). Deletions cut 1 base from V and 2 bases from J, with 10 bases between. The CDR3 DNA is TGTGCCAGCAGCTTGCAGGGTGGGCCCTACGAGCAGTACTTC. This encodes CASSLQGGPYEQYF.

The chain joins TRBV25-1 to TRBJ2-5, with 11 bases fitting TRBD1. CDR1 is MGHDK and CDR2 is SYGVNS in the germline V gene. This CDR3 region has 16 residues. V lost 4 bases to trimming and J lost 4 bases; unmatched junction nucleotides: 8. CDR3 bases: TGTGCCAGCAGTGGGTGGGGGACAGGGGGGTCAGAGACCCAGTACTTC. This gives the protein CASSGWGTGGSETQYF.

The chain is built from TRBV28 and TRBJ1-1, with a possible D match to TRBD1 (5 bases). Between the trimmed V and J ends, which lost 10 bases and 8 bases, there was a span of 20 bases. CDR1 and CDR2 from the germline V gene are MDHEN and SYDVKM. The CDR3 runs 13 residues. The CDR3 sequence is CATQMGGIVEAFF. The CDR3 region has the DNA TGTGCCACTCAAATGGGGGGAATCGTCGAAGCTTTCTTT.

The chain is built from TRBV19 and TRBJ1-6; weak D call: TRBD1 (6 bases). Germline lookup yields CDR1 LNHDA and CDR2 SQIVND (reference sequence). This CDR3 region has 15 residues. Trimming cost V 3 bases and J 5 bases, with 11 bases left between them. The CDR3 loop is CASSIEQGNNSPLHF. The CDR3 nucleotides are TGTGCCAGTAGTATCGAGCAGGGGAATAATTCACCCCTCCACTTT.

The chain joins TRBV28 to TRBJ1-1, with D unclear. Per the germline V gene, CDR1 is MDHEN and CDR2 is SYDVKM. Trimming took off 6 bases at V and 7 bases at J, with 9 bases between the two ends. The CDR3 spans 11 residues. The CDR3 region has the DNA TGTGCCAGCAGGATTCGGAGTGAAGCTTTCTTT. Translated: CASRIRSEAFF. Together with reference TRBV28 and TRBJ1-1, the CDR3 gives the full variable domain: DVKVTQSSRYLVKRTGEKVFLECVQDMDHENMFWYRQDPGLGLRLIYFSYDVKMKEKGDIPEGYSVSREKKERFSLILESASTNQTSMYLCASRIRSEAFFGQGTRLTVV.

V is TRBV4-2 and J is TRBJ1-1; TRBD1 might be the D (6 bases). CDR3 length: 15 amino acids. V gave up 1 base and J gave up 1 base, with 10 bases separating them. Germline CDR1 LGHNA, CDR2 YNFKEQ. CDR3 bases: TGTGCCAGCAGCCAAGTAAGGGGGACGAACACTGAAGCTTTCTTT. The encoded protein is CASSQVRGTNTEAFF.